Sequencing of this T cell receptor (beta chain) was carried out in a study of OX40 agonist ivuxolimab in advanced cancers. Looked up from germline, CDR1 is MNHEY and CDR2 is SVGAGI. V trimming: 5 bases; J trimming: 9 bases; junction bases outside the gene matches: 8. CDR3 length equals 14 residues. TCRdb's copy holds only in-frame clones and misses some; the assay was immunoSEQ multiplex PCR. Of 50,000 or so clones listed, about 83% are singletons. The sequence derives from an adult with an advanced solid tumor such as melanoma, head and neck, liver or kidney cancer. The rearrangement joins TRBV6-5 to TRBJ2-4; 9 bases map to TRBD2. Sequences were derived from CD4+ or CD8+ T cells sorted from blood, sampled in a trial of the OX40 agonist ivuxolimab. The CDR3 region has the DNA TGTGCCAGCAGTGGGACGCGGGAGGGCAGCATTCAGTACTTC. Translated: CASSGTREGSIQYF.